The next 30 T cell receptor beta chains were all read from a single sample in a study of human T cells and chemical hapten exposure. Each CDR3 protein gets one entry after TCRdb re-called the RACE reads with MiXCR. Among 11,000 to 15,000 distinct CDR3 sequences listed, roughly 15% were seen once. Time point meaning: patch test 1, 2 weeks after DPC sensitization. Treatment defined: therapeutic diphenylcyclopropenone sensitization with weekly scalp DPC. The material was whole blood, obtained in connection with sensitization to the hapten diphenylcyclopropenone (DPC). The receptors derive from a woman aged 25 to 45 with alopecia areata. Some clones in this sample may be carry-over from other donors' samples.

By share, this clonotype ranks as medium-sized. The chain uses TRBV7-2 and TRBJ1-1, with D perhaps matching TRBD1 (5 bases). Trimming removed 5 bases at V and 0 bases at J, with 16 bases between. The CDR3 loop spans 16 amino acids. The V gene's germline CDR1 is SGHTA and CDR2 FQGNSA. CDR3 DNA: TGTGCCAGCAGCCGGGACTGGGTATCCATGAACACTGAAGCTTTCTTT. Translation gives CASSRDWVSMNTEAFF. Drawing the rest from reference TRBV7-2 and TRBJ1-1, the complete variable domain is GAGVSQSPSNKVTEKGKDVELRCDPISGHTALYWYRQSLGQGLEFLIYFQGNSAPDKSGLPSDRFSAERTGGSVSTLTIQRTQQEDSAVYLCASSRDWVSMNTEAFFGQGTRLTVV.

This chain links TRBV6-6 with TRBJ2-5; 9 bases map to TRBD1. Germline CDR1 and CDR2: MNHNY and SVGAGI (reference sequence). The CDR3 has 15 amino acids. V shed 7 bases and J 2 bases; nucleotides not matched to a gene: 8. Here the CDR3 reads CASKRDREKQETQYF. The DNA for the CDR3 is TGTGCCAGCAAACGGGACAGGGAAAAGCAAGAGACCCAGTACTTC.

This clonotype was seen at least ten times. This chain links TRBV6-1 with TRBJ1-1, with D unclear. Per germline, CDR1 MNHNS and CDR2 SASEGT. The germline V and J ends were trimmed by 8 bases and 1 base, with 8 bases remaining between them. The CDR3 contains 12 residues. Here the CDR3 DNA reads TGTGCCAGCCGACTGAAGAACACTGAAGCTTTCTTT. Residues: CASRLKNTEAFF.

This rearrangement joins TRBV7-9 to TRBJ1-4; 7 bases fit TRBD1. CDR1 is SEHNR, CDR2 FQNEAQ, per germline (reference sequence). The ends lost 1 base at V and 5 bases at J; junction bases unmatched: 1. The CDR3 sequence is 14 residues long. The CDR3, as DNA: TGTGCCAGCAGCTTAGAGACAGGGAATGAAAAACTGTTTTTT. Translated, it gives CASSLETGNEKLFF.

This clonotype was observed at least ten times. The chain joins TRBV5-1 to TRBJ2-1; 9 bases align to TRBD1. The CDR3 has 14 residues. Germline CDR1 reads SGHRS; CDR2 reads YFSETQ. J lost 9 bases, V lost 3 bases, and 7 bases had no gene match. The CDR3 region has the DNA TGCGCCAGCAGCTGGGGGACAGGGAGGGTTGAGCAGTTCTTC. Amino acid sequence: CASSWGTGRVEQFF.

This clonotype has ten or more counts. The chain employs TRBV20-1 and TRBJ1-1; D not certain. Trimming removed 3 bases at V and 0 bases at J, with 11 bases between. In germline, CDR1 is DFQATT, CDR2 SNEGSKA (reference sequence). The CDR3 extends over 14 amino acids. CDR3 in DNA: TGCAGTGCTAGGAACATCATAATGAACACTGAAGCTTTCTTT. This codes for CSARNIIMNTEAFF.

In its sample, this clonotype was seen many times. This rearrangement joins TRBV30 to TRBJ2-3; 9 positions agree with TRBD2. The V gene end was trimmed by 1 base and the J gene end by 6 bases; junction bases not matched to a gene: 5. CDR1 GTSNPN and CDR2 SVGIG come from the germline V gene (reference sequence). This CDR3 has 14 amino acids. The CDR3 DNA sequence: TGTGCCTGGAGTGCGGGACTAGCTGGGGATACGCAGTATTTT. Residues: CAWSAGLAGDTQYF.

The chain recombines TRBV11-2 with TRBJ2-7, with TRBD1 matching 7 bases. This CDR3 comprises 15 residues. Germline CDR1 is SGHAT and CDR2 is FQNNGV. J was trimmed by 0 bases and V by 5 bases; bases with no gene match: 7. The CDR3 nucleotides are TGTGCCAGCAGCCCTTTTTGGGACAGCTCCTACGAGCAGTACTTC. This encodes CASSPFWDSSYEQYF.

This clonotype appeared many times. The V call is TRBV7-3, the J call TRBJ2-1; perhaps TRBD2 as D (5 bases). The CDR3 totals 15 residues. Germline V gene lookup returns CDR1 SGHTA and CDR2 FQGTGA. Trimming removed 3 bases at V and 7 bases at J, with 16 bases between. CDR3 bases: TGTGCCAGCAGCTTGGAGGCTGGTTGGGTTAATGAGCAGTTCTTC. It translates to CASSLEAGWVNEQFF.

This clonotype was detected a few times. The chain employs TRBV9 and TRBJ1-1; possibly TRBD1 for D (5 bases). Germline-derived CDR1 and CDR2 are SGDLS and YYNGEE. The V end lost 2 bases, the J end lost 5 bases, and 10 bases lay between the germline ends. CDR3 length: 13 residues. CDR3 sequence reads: CASSVGPGTEAFF. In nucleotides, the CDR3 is TGTGCCAGCAGCGTGGGACCGGGGACTGAAGCTTTCTTT.

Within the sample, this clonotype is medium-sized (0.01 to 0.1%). CDR3 loop: CASSPKNYYGYTF. In DNA form, the CDR3 reads TGTGCCAGCTCGCCTAAGAACTACTATGGCTACACCTTC. The V and J genes are TRBV18 and TRBJ1-2, with D uncertain. V lost 6 bases and J 3 bases, leaving 11 bases between the germline ends. The germline V gene has CDR1 KGHSH and CDR2 LQKENI. There are 13 residues in the CDR3. The full variable domain, in which reference TRBV18 and TRBJ1-2 provide the parts outside the CDR3, is NAGVMQNPRHLVRRRGQEARLRCSPMKGHSHVYWYRQLPEEGLKFMVYLQKENIIDESGMPKERFSAEFPKEGPSILRIQQVVRGDSAAYFCASSPKNYYGYTFGSGTRLTVV.

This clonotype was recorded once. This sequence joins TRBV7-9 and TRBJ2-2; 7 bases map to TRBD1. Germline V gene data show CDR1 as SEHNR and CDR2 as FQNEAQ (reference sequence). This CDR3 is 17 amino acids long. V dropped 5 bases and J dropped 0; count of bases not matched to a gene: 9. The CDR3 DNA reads TGTGCCAGCAGCGGGACAGCAAATTTCCCGAACACCGGGGAGCTGTTTTTT. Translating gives CASSGTANFPNTGELFF.

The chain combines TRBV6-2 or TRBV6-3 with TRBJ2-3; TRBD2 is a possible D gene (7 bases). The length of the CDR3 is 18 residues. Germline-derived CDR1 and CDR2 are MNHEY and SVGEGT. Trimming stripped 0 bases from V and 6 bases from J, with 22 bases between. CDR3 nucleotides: TGTGCCAGCAGTTACTCGGCCCCTGGAGCGGGGACACTGGATACGCAGTATTTT. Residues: CASSYSAPGAGTLDTQYF.

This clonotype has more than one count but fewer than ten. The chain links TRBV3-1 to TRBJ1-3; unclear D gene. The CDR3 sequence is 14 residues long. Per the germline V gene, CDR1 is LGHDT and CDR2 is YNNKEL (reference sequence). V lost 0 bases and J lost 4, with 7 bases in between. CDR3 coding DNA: TGTGCCAGCAGCCAAGATAACCGGGGAAACACCATATATTTT. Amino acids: CASSQDNRGNTIYF.

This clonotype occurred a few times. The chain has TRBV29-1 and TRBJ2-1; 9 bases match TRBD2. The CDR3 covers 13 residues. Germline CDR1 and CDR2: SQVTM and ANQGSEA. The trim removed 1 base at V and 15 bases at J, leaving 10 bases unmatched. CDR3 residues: CSVEGVAGASRFF. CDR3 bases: TGCAGCGTTGAAGGGGTAGCGGGAGCCTCCCGGTTCTTC.

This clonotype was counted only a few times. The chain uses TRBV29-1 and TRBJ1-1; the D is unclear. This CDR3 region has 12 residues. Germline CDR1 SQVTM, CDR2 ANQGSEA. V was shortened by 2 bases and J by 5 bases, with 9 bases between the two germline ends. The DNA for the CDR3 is TGCAGCGTTGAATGGTTTCAAACTGAAGCTTTCTTT. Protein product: CSVEWFQTEAFF.

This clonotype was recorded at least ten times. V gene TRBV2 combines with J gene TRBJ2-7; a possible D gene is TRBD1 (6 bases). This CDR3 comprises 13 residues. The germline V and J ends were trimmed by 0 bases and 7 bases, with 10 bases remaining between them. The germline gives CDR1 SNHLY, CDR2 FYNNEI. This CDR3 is CASSEARQGEQYV. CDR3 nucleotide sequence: TGTGCCAGCAGTGAAGCGAGGCAGGGGGAGCAGTACGTC.

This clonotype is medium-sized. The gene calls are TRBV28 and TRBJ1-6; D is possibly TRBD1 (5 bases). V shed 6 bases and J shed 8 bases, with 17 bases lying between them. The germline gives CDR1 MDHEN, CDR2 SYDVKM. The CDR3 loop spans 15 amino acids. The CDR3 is CASRATPGRDSPLHF. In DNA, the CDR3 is TGTGCCAGCAGAGCTACACCAGGGCGAGATTCACCCCTCCACTTT.

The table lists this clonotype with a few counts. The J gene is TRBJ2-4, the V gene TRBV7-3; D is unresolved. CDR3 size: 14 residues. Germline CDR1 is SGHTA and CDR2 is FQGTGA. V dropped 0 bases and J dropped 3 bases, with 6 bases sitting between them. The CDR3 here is CASSLTDGKNIQYF. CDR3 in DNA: TGTGCCAGCAGCTTAACCGATGGCAAAAACATTCAGTACTTC.

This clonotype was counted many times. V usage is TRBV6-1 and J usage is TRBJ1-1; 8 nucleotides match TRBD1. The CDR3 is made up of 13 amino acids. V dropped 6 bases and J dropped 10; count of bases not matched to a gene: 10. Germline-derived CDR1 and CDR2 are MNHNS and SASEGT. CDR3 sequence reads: CASRERGTGRAFF. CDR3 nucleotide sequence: TGTGCCAGCAGGGAACGGGGGACAGGTCGAGCTTTCTTT.

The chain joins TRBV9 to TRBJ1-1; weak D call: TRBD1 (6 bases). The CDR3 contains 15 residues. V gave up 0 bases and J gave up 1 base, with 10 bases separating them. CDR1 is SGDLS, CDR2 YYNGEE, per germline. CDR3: CASSVGTAANTEAFF. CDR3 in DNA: TGTGCCAGCAGCGTAGGGACAGCCGCGAACACTGAAGCTTTCTTT.

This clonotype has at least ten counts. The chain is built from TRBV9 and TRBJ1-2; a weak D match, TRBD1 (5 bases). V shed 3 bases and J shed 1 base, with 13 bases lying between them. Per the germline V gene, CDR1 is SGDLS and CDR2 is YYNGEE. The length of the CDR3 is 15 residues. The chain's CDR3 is CASSGGPGFNYGYTF. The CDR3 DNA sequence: TGTGCCAGCAGCGGGGGACCAGGATTTAACTATGGCTACACCTTC.

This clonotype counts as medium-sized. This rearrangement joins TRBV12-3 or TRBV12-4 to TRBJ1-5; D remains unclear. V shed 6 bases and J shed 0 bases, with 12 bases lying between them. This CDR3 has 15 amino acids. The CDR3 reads CASRIGRDSNQPQHF. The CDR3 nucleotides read TGTGCCAGCAGGATCGGTCGAGATAGCAATCAGCCCCAGCATTTT.

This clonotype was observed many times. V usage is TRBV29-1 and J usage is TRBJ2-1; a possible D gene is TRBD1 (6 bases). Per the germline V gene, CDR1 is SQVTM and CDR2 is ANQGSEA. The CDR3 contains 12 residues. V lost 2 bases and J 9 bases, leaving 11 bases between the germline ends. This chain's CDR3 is CSVEQQGGEQFF. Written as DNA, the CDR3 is TGCAGCGTTGAACAACAGGGTGGTGAGCAGTTCTTC.

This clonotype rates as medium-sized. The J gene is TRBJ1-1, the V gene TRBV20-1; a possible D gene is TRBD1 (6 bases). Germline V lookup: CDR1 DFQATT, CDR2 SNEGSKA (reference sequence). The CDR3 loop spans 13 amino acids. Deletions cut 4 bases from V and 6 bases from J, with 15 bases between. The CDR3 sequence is CSAKGEPGSEAFF. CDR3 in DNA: TGCAGTGCTAAGGGGGAGCCGGGGTCTGAAGCTTTCTTT.

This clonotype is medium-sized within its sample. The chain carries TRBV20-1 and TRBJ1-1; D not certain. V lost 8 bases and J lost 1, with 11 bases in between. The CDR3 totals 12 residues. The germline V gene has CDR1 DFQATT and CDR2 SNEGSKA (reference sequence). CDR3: CSTWASNTEAFF. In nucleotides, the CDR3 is TGCAGTACGTGGGCCTCGAACACTGAAGCTTTCTTT.

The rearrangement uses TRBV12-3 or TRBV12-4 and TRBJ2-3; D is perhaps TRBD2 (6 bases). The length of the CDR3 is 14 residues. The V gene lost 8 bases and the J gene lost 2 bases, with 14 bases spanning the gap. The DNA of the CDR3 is TGTGCCAGCTTCGTCGGGGGTGTCACAGATACGCAGTATTTT. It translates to CASFVGGVTDTQYF.

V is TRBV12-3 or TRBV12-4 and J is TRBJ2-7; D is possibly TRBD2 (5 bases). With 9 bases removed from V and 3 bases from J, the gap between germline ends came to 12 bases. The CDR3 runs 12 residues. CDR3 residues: CARARGNYEQYV. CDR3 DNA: TGTGCCAGGGCACGAGGGAACTACGAGCAGTACGTC.

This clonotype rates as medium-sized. The CDR3 reads CASSFRTVTKTQYF. In DNA form, the CDR3 reads TGTGCCAGCAGTTTCCGGACTGTTACAAAGACCCAGTACTTC. J is TRBJ2-5 and V is TRBV28; D is perhaps TRBD2 (5 bases). There are 14 residues in the CDR3. CDR1 and CDR2 (germline): MDHEN, SYDVKM. Trimming took 3 bases from V and 6 from J, leaving 14 bases between them.

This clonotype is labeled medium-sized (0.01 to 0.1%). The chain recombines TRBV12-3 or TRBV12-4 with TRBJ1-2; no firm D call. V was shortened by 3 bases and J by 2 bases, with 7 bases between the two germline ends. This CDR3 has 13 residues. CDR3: CASSFLGNYGYTF. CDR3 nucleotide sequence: TGTGCCAGCAGTTTCCTGGGGAACTATGGCTACACCTTC.